The rows below give T cell receptor beta chains drawn from one sample of a study of beta chain features in type 1 diabetes. This table comes from immunoSEQ multiplex PCR, and its TCRdb copy is limited to in-frame clones, with some not included. Among under 250,000 clones, under 13% were seen once, and the ten largest hold roughly 1.4%. The specimen was central memory CD4+ T cells from blood. The source is a man between 18 and 35 years old in good health. The CDR3 runs from the conserved cysteine through the conserved F or W. The D gene is left open where the match is weak. A row's size may be missing; if present it is once, few, many or a size class.

V,D,J,size,DNA,CDR3
TRBV5-4,TRBD1,TRBJ2-2,many,TGTGCCAGCAGCTACGGGACAGGGGCGGCCGGGGAGCTGTTTTTT,CASSYGTGAAGELFF
TRBV19,TRBD2,TRBJ2-5,few,TGTGCCAGTAGTATAGGCGGGAGTGGCGAGACCCAGTACTTC,CASSIGGSGETQYF
TRBV29-1,NA,TRBJ1-4,many,TGCAGCGTTGGACAGGCATCCGAAAAACTGTTTTTT,CSVGQASEKLFF
TRBV5-1,NA,TRBJ2-7,NA,TGCGCCAGCAGCCCACGGGGAGGACTGTACGAGCAGTACTTC,CASSPRGGLYEQYF
TRBV6-6,TRBD1,TRBJ1-1,NA,TGTGCCAGCAGACCTACAGGGGGAGGCGCTGAAGCTTTCTTT,CASRPTGGGAEAFF
TRBV5-6,TRBD2,TRBJ2-3,NA,TGTGCCAGCAGCGTACCTAGCGGGGGTCCAGATACGCAGTATTTT,CASSVPSGGPDTQYF
TRBV7-2,NA,TRBJ2-3,many,TGTGCCAGCAGCCGAGACCGGACCCCAGATACGCAGTATTTT,CASSRDRTPDTQYF
TRBV11-2,TRBD2,TRBJ2-1,NA,TGTGCCAGCAGCTTAGGGGCGGGAGCCCCGGGGCAGTTCTTC,CASSLGAGAPGQFF
TRBV5-1,TRBD2,TRBJ2-7,NA,TGCGCCAGCAGCTTACTAGCGGGCGAGCCCTACGAGCAGTACTTC,CASSLLAGEPYEQYF
TRBV5-4,NA,TRBJ2-3,NA,TGCGCCAGCAGCCAAGACTTAGGGCAGGGCCAACCACCGCAGTATTTT,CASSQDLGQGQPPQYF
TRBV6-5,TRBD1,TRBJ2-7,many,TGTGCCAGCCGACAGGGCCAATACTACGAGCAGTACTTC,CASRQGQYYEQYF
TRBV5-1,NA,TRBJ2-7,NA,TGCGCCAGCAGGGAGAGCGGAGCGCTTTACGAGCAGTACTTC,CASRESGALYEQYF
TRBV21-1,NA,TRBJ2-7,NA,TGTGCCAGCAGCCTCGCACTTGTTAGCTCCTACGAGCAGTACTTC,CASSLALVSSYEQYF
TRBV23-1,NA,TRBJ2-7,few,TGCGCCAGCAGTCACGCCCGGACGGAATCCTACGAGCAGTACTTC,CASSHARTESYEQYF
TRBV5-1,NA,TRBJ2-2,NA,TGCGCCAGCAGCTTGGGACAAACGAACACCGGGGAGCTGTTTTTT,CASSLGQTNTGELFF
TRBV5-4,NA,TRBJ2-7,NA,TGTGCCAGCAGCTTAGATCCAGGGGCCTACGAGCAGTACTTC,CASSLDPGAYEQYF
TRBV29-1,NA,TRBJ1-2,few,TGCAGCGTCCATGGTGGAAATGGCTACACCTTC,CSVHGGNGYTF
TRBV7-2,NA,TRBJ2-6,NA,TGTGCCAGCAGCTTAGACGCTGGGGCCAACGTCCTGACTTTC,CASSLDAGANVLTF
TRBV7-9,NA,TRBJ2-4,many,TGTGCCAGCAGCTTTGACCCTCGAGGCATTCAGTACTTC,CASSFDPRGIQYF
TRBV7-2,NA,TRBJ2-5,NA,TGTGCCAGCAGGAGGGGGTCACCCCAAGAGACCCAGTACTTC,CASRRGSPQETQYF
TRBV6-1,NA,TRBJ1-2,NA,TGTGCCAGCAGCCAGGAGGGCTATGGCTACACCTTC,CASSQEGYGYTF
TRBV5-6,NA,TRBJ2-3,NA,TGTGCCAGCAGCTTGCGGGGCCAGGGGACAGATACGCAGTATTTT,CASSLRGQGTDTQYF
TRBV29-1,NA,TRBJ2-1,NA,TGCAGCGTTGACCTAGGGGGGAGCGGGAATGAGCAGTTCTTC,CSVDLGGSGNEQFF
TRBV6-6,TRBD1,TRBJ1-2,many,TGTGCCACTAGACAGGGCTATGGCTACACCTTC,CATRQGYGYTF
TRBV5-1,NA,TRBJ2-3,NA,TGCGCCAGCAGCCCCCCCGTCAGCCTCCTCGGGGATACGCAGTATTTT,CASSPPVSLLGDTQYF
TRBV25-1,TRBD2,TRBJ2-2,NA,TGTGCCAGCCTCCAGACTAGCGGACGCACCGGGGAGCTGTTTTTT,CASLQTSGRTGELFF
TRBV29-1,NA,TRBJ2-1,many,TGCAGCGTTGAATTTACGACTAGGGGTGAGCAGTTCTTC,CSVEFTTRGEQFF
TRBV5-1,NA,TRBJ2-7,NA,TGCGCCAGCAGCCCGAATGATCGGATGGGGTCCTACGAGCAGTACTTC,CASSPNDRMGSYEQYF
TRBV7-9,TRBD2,TRBJ2-1,NA,TGTGCCAGCAGCCCGTCTAGCGGGTCGTACAATGAGCAGTTCTTC,CASSPSSGSYNEQFF
TRBV29-1,NA,TRBJ2-5,NA,TGCAGCGTTGAAGAAGTAACTGGACGGGAGACCCAGTACTTC,CSVEEVTGRETQYF
TRBV11-2,NA,TRBJ2-4,NA,TGTGCCAGCAGGGGTCTAAGGGTGGCCAAAAACATTCAGTACTTC,CASRGLRVAKNIQYF
TRBV6-9,NA,TRBJ1-1,NA,TGTGCCAGCGGGCAGAAGGCGAACACTGAAGCTTTCTTT,CASGQKANTEAFF
TRBV5-5,NA,TRBJ1-4,NA,TGTGCCAGCAGCTTTATGGGGCCAGGGGAAAAACTGTTTTTT,CASSFMGPGEKLFF
TRBV12-5,NA,TRBJ2-6,many,TGTGCTAGTGGTTTCGCCGGAGGGTTGTATGGGGCCAACGTCCTGACTTTC,CASGFAGGLYGANVLTF
TRBV9,NA,TRBJ1-1,NA,TGTGCCAGCAGCCCCCGGGGACGAGGAGCTTTCTTT,CASSPRGRGAFF
TRBV18,NA,TRBJ2-5,few,TGTGCCAGCTCACCACGGGGTGAAGAGACCCAGTACTTC,CASSPRGEETQYF
TRBV16,NA,TRBJ1-2,once,TGTGCCAGCAGCCCCGGGCCCGGGGCTAACTATGGCTACACCTTC,CASSPGPGANYGYTF
TRBV29-1,NA,TRBJ2-7,few,TGCAGCGTTGCTGGGGGAGCTTACGAGCAGTACTTC,CSVAGGAYEQYF
TRBV5-4,NA,TRBJ2-4,NA,TGCGCCAGCAGCCAAGATTATTCAGGTACCAAAAACATTCAGTACTTC,CASSQDYSGTKNIQYF
TRBV30,NA,TRBJ1-5,few,TGTGCCTGCTGGCAGGCGTATAGCAATCAGCCCCAGCATTTT,CACWQAYSNQPQHF
TRBV14,NA,TRBJ1-5,NA,TGTGCCAGCAGCCTGTCCCATTATCAGCCCCAGCATTTT,CASSLSHYQPQHF
TRBV29-1,TRBD1,TRBJ2-5,NA,TGCAGCGTTCGGCAGGGGGCGACGGAGACCCAGTACTTC,CSVRQGATETQYF
TRBV25-1,NA,TRBJ1-6,NA,TGTGCCAGCAGTGAATACTATCTCCAAAGTGGTTCACCCCTCCACTTT,CASSEYYLQSGSPLHF
TRBV28,NA,TRBJ1-4,few,TGTGCCAGCAGTTTACGTGAAAAACTGTTTTTT,CASSLREKLFF
TRBV19,NA,TRBJ1-1,NA,TGTGCCAGTAGTGAACGGCGGAACACTGAAGCTTTCTTT,CASSERRNTEAFF
TRBV5-1,TRBD1,TRBJ2-7,NA,TGCGCCAGCAGCTTGGATCCGACAGGGATCTACGAGCAGTACTTC,CASSLDPTGIYEQYF
TRBV5-5,NA,TRBJ2-4,many,TGTGCCAGCAGCTTGAGCCCGACAAACATTCAGTACTTC,CASSLSPTNIQYF
TRBV29-1,TRBD2,TRBJ2-7,many,TGCAGCGTTGAAGGAGGGGTCGAGCGGGAGGACTACGAGCAGTACTTC,CSVEGGVEREDYEQYF
TRBV5-4,NA,TRBJ2-7,NA,TGTGCCAGCAGCTCGACAGGACTCTACGAGCAGTACTTC,CASSSTGLYEQYF
TRBV30,TRBD2,TRBJ2-7,NA,TGTGCCTGGAGTGGGTCCGGGACTAGCGGGACCTACTACGAGCAGTACTTC,CAWSGSGTSGTYYEQYF